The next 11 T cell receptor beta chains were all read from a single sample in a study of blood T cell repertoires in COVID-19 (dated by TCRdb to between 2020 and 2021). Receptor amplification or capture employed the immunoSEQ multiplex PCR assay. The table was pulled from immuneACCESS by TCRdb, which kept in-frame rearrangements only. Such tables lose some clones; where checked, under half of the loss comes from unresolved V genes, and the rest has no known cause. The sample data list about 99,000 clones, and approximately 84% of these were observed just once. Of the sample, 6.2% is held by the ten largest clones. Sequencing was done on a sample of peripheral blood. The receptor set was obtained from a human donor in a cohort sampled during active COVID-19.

CDR3 region: CASSDDSRDNEQFF. CDR3 DNA: TGTGCCAGCAGCGATGACAGTAGAGACAATGAGCAGTTCTTC. The chain recombines TRBV3-1 (or the pseudogene TRBV3-2) with TRBJ2-1, with D tentatively TRBD1 (5 bases). The CDR3 totals 14 residues. Trimming removed 5 bases from V and 5 bases from J, with 13 bases in between. Germline assignment: CDR1 LGHDT and CDR2 YNNKEL (reference sequence).

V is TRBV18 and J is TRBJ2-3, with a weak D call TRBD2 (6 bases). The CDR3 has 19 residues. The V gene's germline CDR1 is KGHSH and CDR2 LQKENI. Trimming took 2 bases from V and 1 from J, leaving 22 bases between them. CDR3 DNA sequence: TGTGCCAGCTCACCAGATAGCGGAACAGCCTTTACTCGCACAGATACGCAGTATTTT. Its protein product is CASSPDSGTAFTRTDTQYF.

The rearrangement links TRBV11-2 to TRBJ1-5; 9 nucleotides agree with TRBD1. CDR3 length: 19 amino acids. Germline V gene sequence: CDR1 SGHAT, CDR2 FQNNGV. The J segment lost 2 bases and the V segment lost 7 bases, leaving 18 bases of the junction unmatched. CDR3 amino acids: CASTHKGQGSPLGNQPQHF. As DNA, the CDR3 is TGTGCCAGCACACATAAGGGACAGGGTTCTCCATTGGGCAATCAGCCCCAGCATTTT.

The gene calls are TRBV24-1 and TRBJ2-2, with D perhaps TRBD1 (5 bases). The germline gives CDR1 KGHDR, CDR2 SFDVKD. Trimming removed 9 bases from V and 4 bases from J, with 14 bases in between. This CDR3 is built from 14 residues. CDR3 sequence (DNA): TGTGCCACCGGGGCCCCCCAGGGCACCGGGGAGCTGTTTTTT. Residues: CATGAPQGTGELFF.

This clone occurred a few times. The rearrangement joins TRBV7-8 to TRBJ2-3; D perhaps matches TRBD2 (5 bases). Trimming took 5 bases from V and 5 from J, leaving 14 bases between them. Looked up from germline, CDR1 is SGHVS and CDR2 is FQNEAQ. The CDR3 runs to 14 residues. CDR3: CASSMRASGDTQYF. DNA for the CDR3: TGTGCCAGCAGCATGAGGGCAAGTGGAGATACGCAGTATTTT.

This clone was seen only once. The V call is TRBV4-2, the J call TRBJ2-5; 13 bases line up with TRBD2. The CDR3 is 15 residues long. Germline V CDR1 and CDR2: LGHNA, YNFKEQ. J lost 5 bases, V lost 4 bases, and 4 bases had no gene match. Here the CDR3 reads CASSPGLAGAETQYF. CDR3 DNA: TGTGCCAGCAGCCCAGGACTAGCGGGGGCGGAGACCCAGTACTTC.

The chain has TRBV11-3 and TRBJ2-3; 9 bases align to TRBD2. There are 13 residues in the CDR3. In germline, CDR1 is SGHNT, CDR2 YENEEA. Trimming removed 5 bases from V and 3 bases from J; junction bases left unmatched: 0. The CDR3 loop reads CASSLAGTDTQYF. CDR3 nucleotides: TGTGCCAGCAGCCTAGCGGGAACAGATACGCAGTATTTT. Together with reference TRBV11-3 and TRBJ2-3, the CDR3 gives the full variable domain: EAGVVQSPRYKIIEKKQPVAFWCNPISGHNTLYWYLQNLGQGPELLIRYENEEAVDDSQLPKDRFSAERLKGVDSTLKIQPAELGDSAVYLCASSLAGTDTQYFGPGTRLTVL.

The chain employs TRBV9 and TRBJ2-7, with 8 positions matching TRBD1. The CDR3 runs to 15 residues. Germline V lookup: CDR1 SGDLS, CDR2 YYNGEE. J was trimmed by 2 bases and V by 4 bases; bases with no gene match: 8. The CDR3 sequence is CASSSGQGVTYEQYF. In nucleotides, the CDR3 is TGTGCCAGCAGCTCCGGACAGGGAGTAACCTACGAGCAGTACTTC.

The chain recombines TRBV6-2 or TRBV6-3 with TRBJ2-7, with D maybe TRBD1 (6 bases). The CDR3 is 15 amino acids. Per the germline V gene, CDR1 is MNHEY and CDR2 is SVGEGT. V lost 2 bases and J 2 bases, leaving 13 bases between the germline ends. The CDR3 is CASSYRGWDTYEQYF. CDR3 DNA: TGTGCCAGCAGTTACCGCGGGTGGGACACCTACGAGCAGTACTTC.

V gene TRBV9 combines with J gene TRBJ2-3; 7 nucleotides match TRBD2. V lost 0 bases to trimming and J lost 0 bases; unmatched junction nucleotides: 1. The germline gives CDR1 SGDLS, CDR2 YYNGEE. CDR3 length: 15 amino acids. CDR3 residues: CASSVGGRSTDTQYF. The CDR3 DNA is TGTGCCAGCAGCGTAGGCGGGAGAAGCACAGATACGCAGTATTTT.

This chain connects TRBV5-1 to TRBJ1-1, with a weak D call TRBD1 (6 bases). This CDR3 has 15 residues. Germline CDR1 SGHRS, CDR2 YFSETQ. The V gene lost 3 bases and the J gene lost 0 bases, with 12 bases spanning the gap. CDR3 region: CASSSGTTLNTEAFF. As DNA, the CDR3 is TGCGCCAGCAGCTCCGGGACAACACTGAACACTGAAGCTTTCTTT.